The 13 T cell receptor beta chains presented below share a single source sample, sequenced in a study of circulating and synovial CD4+ cells in juvenile arthritis. Only in-frame clones appear in the TCRdb table, and some are missing; sequencing was by immunoSEQ multiplex PCR. The sample consists of about 36,000 clones, 90% to 95% of them appearing once. Sequencing input: CD4+ T cells from blood. These TCRs come from a human donor with juvenile idiopathic arthritis.

The V and J genes are TRBV14 and TRBJ2-7, with D maybe TRBD2 (6 bases). Trimming removed 5 bases at V and 2 bases at J, with 16 bases between. CDR3 length: 15 amino acids. Germline V lookup: CDR1 SGHDN, CDR2 FVKESK. The CDR3 spells CASSSPGGSPYEQYF. The CDR3 nucleotides read TGTGCCAGCAGCAGTCCCGGGGGTTCCCCCTACGAGCAGTACTTC.

This sequence joins TRBV7-2 and TRBJ1-4, with 7 positions matching TRBD1. This CDR3 comprises 14 residues. Germline lookup yields CDR1 SGHTA and CDR2 FQGNSA. V dropped 5 bases and J dropped 4; count of bases not matched to a gene: 4. This CDR3 is CASSETGINEKLFF. The CDR3 region has the DNA TGTGCCAGCAGCGAGACAGGGATTAATGAAAAACTGTTTTTT.

J is TRBJ2-3 and V is TRBV7-3, with D possibly matching TRBD2 (5 bases). Trimming took off 5 bases at V and 1 base at J, with 13 bases between the two ends. CDR3 length: 15 amino acids. Germline V gene data show CDR1 as SGHTA and CDR2 as FQGTGA. The CDR3 DNA is TGTGCCAGCAGCCCTACAGCGGACCGCACAGATACGCAGTATTTT. This encodes CASSPTADRTDTQYF.

This chain uses TRBV11-2 with TRBJ2-7; no reliable D call. The germline V and J ends were trimmed by 2 bases and 7 bases, with 9 bases remaining between them. Germline lookup yields CDR1 SGHAT and CDR2 FQNNGV. The CDR3 is 12 residues long. CDR3 nucleotides: TGTGCCAGCAGCTTAATAGAGGAAGAGCAGTACTTC. This sequence encodes CASSLIEEEQYF.

The CDR3 nucleotides are TGTGCCAGCAGCTTAGAGCCATTGCAGGGCTATGGCTACACCTTC. Its translation is CASSLEPLQGYGYTF. This chain links TRBV7-2 with TRBJ1-2, with D possibly matching TRBD1 (5 bases). CDR3 length: 15 residues. Germline V gives CDR1 SGHTA, CDR2 FQGNSA. V lost 1 base and J 4 bases, leaving 13 bases between the germline ends.

This clone appeared a single time. CDR3 protein: CASRVGGPSSYEQYF. DNA for the CDR3: TGCGCCAGCAGGGTGGGCGGGCCTAGCTCCTACGAGCAGTACTTC. V usage is TRBV5-1 and J usage is TRBJ2-7; a possible D gene is TRBD2 (5 bases). CDR1 is SGHRS, CDR2 YFSETQ, per germline. This CDR3 is 15 amino acids long. V lost 5 bases and J lost 0, with 15 bases in between.

The chain joins TRBV5-1 to TRBJ1-1; D remains ambiguous. The CDR3 has 12 amino acids. Germline V gene sequence: CDR1 SGHRS, CDR2 YFSETQ. The germline V and J ends were trimmed by 0 bases and 10 bases, with 10 bases remaining between them. This chain's CDR3 is CASSLEDSRAFF. DNA for the CDR3: TGCGCCAGCAGCTTGGAGGACTCCCGAGCTTTCTTT.

The chain is built from TRBV6-6 and TRBJ2-5; 11 bases line up with TRBD1. V lost 7 bases and J lost 5; bases outside the gene matches: 12. The CDR3 sequence is 16 residues long. Germline lookup yields CDR1 MNHNY and CDR2 SVGAGI (reference sequence). The CDR3 nucleotides are TGTGCCAGCATCTATAGGACAGGGGGCTCTGGGGAGACCCAGTACTTC. It is translated as CASIYRTGGSGETQYF.

The genes are TRBV7-3 and TRBJ2-1; 9 bases are shared with TRBD2. Losses at the gene ends were 5 bases for V and 8 bases for J; bases not matched to a gene: 13. The germline CDR1 and CDR2 sequences are SGHTA and FQGTGA. This CDR3 contains 16 residues. The CDR3 DNA sequence: TGTGCCAGCAGCCGGCGGTTAGCGGGGGACTCACATGAGCAGTTCTTC. Encoded protein: CASSRRLAGDSHEQFF.

V and J are TRBV7-9 and TRBJ2-7, with D possibly being TRBD1 (6 bases). Deletions cut 4 bases from V and 2 bases from J, with 15 bases between. The CDR3 is 15 amino acids. The germline CDR1 and CDR2 sequences are SEHNR and FQNEAQ (reference sequence). CDR3 nucleotides: TGTGCCAGCAGCTCAGACCGGGACACCCCCTACGAGCAGTACTTC. Encoded protein: CASSSDRDTPYEQYF.

This rearrangement joins TRBV7-8 to TRBJ2-5; tentative D call: TRBD2 (5 bases). CDR3 length: 17 residues. V was shortened by 5 bases and J by 2 bases, with 21 bases between the two germline ends. Germline V gene data show CDR1 as SGHVS and CDR2 as FQNEAQ. This CDR3 is CASSTSWPSPTQETQYF. CDR3 DNA: TGTGCCAGCAGCACCTCCTGGCCTAGCCCAACGCAAGAGACCCAGTACTTC.

The CDR3: CASSLGQLGEKLFF. Here the CDR3 DNA reads TGCGCCAGCAGCTTGGGGCAGCTAGGAGAAAAACTGTTTTTT. The chain carries TRBV5-1 and TRBJ1-4; no reliable D call. Trimming took 0 bases from V and 8 from J, leaving 11 bases between them. Germline loops: CDR1 SGHRS, CDR2 YFSETQ. This CDR3 is 14 amino acids long.

The V and J genes are TRBV21-1 and TRBJ2-1; the listed D gene, TRBD2, was not tested against the DNA. TRBV21-1 represents a pseudogene. The CDR3 is made up of 19 amino acids. In DNA, the CDR3 is TGTGCCAGCAGCAAAGGTGGGACGGGGGGCTCAAGCTCCTACAATGAGCAGTTCTTC. The encoded protein is CASSKGGTGGSSSYNEQFF.